This TCR beta chain was captured in a study of blood T cell repertoires in COVID-19. About the research overall: Sites across the United States, Italy and Spain contributed samples from acute and convalescent COVID-19. Nucleic acid was either cDNA or gDNA, and it came from T cells, B-cell-depleted T cells, or PBMCs.

Authors' methods: Amplification with reference gene primers provided the estimates of nucleated cell counts. Profiled with immunoSEQ multiplex PCR; TCRdb holds only in-frame clones, not every one. The V and J calls and clone size come from that table; D and trimming were worked out from the DNA. This repertoire shows 250,000 to 350,000 clones, 75% to 90% found once; its top ten account for roughly 2.4%. CDR3 size: 16 residues. Germline loops: CDR1 KGHSH, CDR2 LQKENI. V was pared by 1 base and J by 5 bases, with 6 bases of the junction left unmatched. The sample comprised peripheral blood. The source of this sequence is a woman in her 50s who had recovered from COVID-19. The V and J genes are TRBV18 and TRBJ2-1; 9 nucleotides line up with TRBD2. CDR3: CASSPRSKRGDNEQFF. DNA of the CDR3: TGTGCCAGCTCACCACGAAGTAAGCGGGGGGACAATGAGCAGTTCTTC.